A selection of T cell receptor beta chains follows, all from one sample in a study of memory CD4+ T cells and cytomegalovirus serostatus. Repertoires were generated with immunoSEQ multiplex PCR, while TCRdb's copy carries only in-frame clones and drops some. The profile shows tens of thousands of clones, roughly three quarters of them singletons. Source material: memory CD4+ T cells from blood. The receptors were sampled from an adult in good health and CMV-seropositive. The CDR3 runs from the conserved cysteine through the conserved F or W. A D gene is named only where the DNA matches it firmly. Rows may omit the clone size; those that give it use once, few, many or a size class.

V: TRBV5-4; J: TRBJ2-2; size: .; D: TRBD1; CDR3: CASSTAQGVTGELFF; DNA: TGTGCCAGCAGCACCGCACAGGGGGTCACCGGGGAGCTGTTTTTT
V: TRBV5-1; J: TRBJ1-5; size: few; D: .; CDR3: CASSSQGLLDQPQHF; DNA: TGCGCCAGCAGCTCACAGGGCCTCCTTGATCAGCCCCAGCATTTT
V: TRBV6-1; J: TRBJ2-3; size: .; D: .; CDR3: CASSDTSTADTQYF; DNA: TGTGCCAGCAGTGATACTAGTACCGCAGATACGCAGTATTTT
V: TRBV10-1; J: TRBJ1-1; size: .; D: .; CDR3: CASSNIGENTEAFF; DNA: TGCGCCAGCAGTAACATAGGGGAGAACACTGAAGCTTTCTTT
V: TRBV30; J: TRBJ1-1; size: few; D: .; CDR3: CAWAGNTEAFF; DNA: TGTGCCTGGGCCGGGAACACTGAAGCTTTCTTT
V: TRBV6-1; J: TRBJ1-1; size: .; D: .; CDR3: CASSVETWSTEAFF; DNA: TGTGCCAGCAGTGTCGAAACCTGGAGCACTGAAGCTTTCTTT
V: TRBV4-1; J: TRBJ2-7; size: .; D: .; CDR3: CASSPHPGRGGEQYF; DNA: TGCGCCAGCAGCCCCCACCCCGGCAGGGGAGGCGAGCAGTACTTC
V: TRBV7-2; J: TRBJ2-7; size: .; D: .; CDR3: CASSASTAAYEQYF; DNA: TGTGCCAGCAGCGCATCGACAGCCGCCTACGAGCAGTACTTC
V: TRBV19; J: TRBJ2-3; size: .; D: TRBD2; CDR3: CASSTLAGFTDTQYF; DNA: TGTGCCAGTAGTACACTAGCGGGATTCACAGATACGCAGTATTTT
V: TRBV4-1; J: TRBJ2-6; size: few; D: TRBD2; CDR3: CASSRGGLISGANVLTF; DNA: TGCGCCAGCAGCCGCGGGGGACTGATCTCTGGGGCCAACGTCCTGACTTTC
V: TRBV7-9; J: TRBJ1-3; size: .; D: .; CDR3: CASSPPEGKGNTIYF; DNA: TGTGCCAGCAGCCCCCCGGAGGGGAAGGGAAACACCATATATTTT
V: TRBV7-2; J: TRBJ1-2; size: .; D: .; CDR3: CASNPGGSRRGYTF; DNA: TGTGCCAGCAACCCCGGGGGGTCGCGACGTGGCTACACCTTC
V: TRBV12-5; J: TRBJ2-5; size: .; D: .; CDR3: CASGLVSSRNRQTQYF; DNA: TGTGCTAGTGGTTTGGTATCTAGCCGGAACCGGCAGACCCAGTACTTC
V: TRBV4-1; J: TRBJ2-1; size: .; D: TRBD2; CDR3: CASSQANLAGFGNEQFF; DNA: TGCGCCAGCAGCCAAGCCAACCTAGCGGGGTTTGGGAATGAGCAGTTCTTC
V: TRBV18; J: TRBJ2-2; size: .; D: TRBD1; CDR3: CASTTGGTGGVGELFF; DNA: TGTGCCAGCACCACCGGCGGGACAGGGGGCGTCGGGGAGCTGTTTTTT
V: TRBV9; J: TRBJ2-2; size: .; D: TRBD1; CDR3: CASSPPGGHMNTGELFF; DNA: TGTGCCAGCAGCCCCCCAGGGGGACATATGAACACCGGGGAGCTGTTTTTT
V: TRBV5-1; J: TRBJ2-3; size: .; D: .; CDR3: CASRAGRGSTDTQYF; DNA: TGCGCCAGCAGGGCAGGTCGGGGGTCGACAGATACGCAGTATTTT
V: TRBV11-2; J: TRBJ1-1; size: .; D: .; CDR3: CASSLALGTEAFF; DNA: TGTGCCAGCAGCTTAGCCCTAGGCACTGAAGCTTTCTTT
V: TRBV4-3; J: TRBJ2-2; size: .; D: .; CDR3: CASSQSGYTGELFF; DNA: TGCGCCAGCAGCCAAAGCGGATACACCGGGGAGCTGTTTTTT
V: TRBV9; J: TRBJ1-2; size: .; D: .; CDR3: CASSDPLDGGYTF; DNA: TGTGCCAGCAGCGACCCCTTAGATGGCGGCTACACCTTC
V: TRBV18; J: TRBJ2-6; size: once; D: .; CDR3: CASSPPGANVLTF; DNA: TGTGCCAGCTCACCCCCTGGGGCCAACGTCCTGACTTTC
V: TRBV30; J: TRBJ1-5; size: .; D: .; CDR3: CAWGSEFSQPQHF; DNA: TGTGCCTGGGGTTCCGAGTTCAGCCAGCCCCAGCATTTT
V: TRBV30; J: TRBJ1-1; size: .; D: .; CDR3: CAWSLLTGSTEAFF; DNA: TGTGCCTGGAGTCTCCTCACAGGGAGCACTGAAGCTTTCTTT
V: TRBV28; J: TRBJ1-5; size: .; D: TRBD1; CDR3: CASSPRGQGDQPQHF; DNA: TGTGCCAGCAGTCCCCGAGGACAGGGGGATCAGCCCCAGCATTTT
V: TRBV7-2; J: TRBJ2-3; size: .; D: .; CDR3: CASSFQTNTQYF; DNA: TGTGCCAGCAGCTTTCAGACGAATACGCAGTATTTT
V: TRBV10-3; J: TRBJ1-2; size: .; D: TRBD1; CDR3: CAVSDRGRNYGYTF; DNA: TGTGCCGTGTCTGACAGGGGGCGCAACTATGGCTACACCTTC
V: TRBV27; J: TRBJ1-1; size: .; D: TRBD1; CDR3: CASSTRDSPMNTEAFF; DNA: TGTGCCAGCAGTACACGGGACAGTCCCATGAACACTGAAGCTTTCTTT
V: TRBV6-5; J: TRBJ2-1; size: .; D: .; CDR3: CASSRRGLYNEQFF; DNA: TGTGCCAGCAGTCGGAGGGGGCTCTACAATGAGCAGTTCTTC
V: TRBV5-8; J: TRBJ1-5; size: .; D: .; CDR3: CASSLDRGLSNQPQHF; DNA: TGTGCCAGCAGCTTGGACCGGGGCCTGAGCAATCAGCCCCAGCATTTT
V: TRBV18; J: TRBJ2-7; size: .; D: .; CDR3: CASSPPATGDYEQYF; DNA: TGTGCCAGCTCACCACCGGCGACAGGAGACTACGAGCAGTACTTC
V: TRBV30; J: TRBJ2-3; size: .; D: TRBD2; CDR3: CAWSVLGSGGDTQYF; DNA: TGTGCCTGGAGTGTACTGGGTAGCGGGGGGGATACGCAGTATTTT
V: TRBV7-3; J: TRBJ2-5; size: .; D: .; CDR3: CASSLTREPGETQYF; DNA: TGTGCCAGCAGCTTAACCCGCGAGCCAGGGGAGACCCAGTACTTC
V: TRBV6-6; J: TRBJ2-3; size: .; D: .; CDR3: CASTLTGPSVDTQYF; DNA: TGTGCCAGCACTTTAACGGGCCCCTCAGTCGATACGCAGTATTTT
V: TRBV7-9; J: TRBJ1-6; size: .; D: TRBD1; CDR3: CASSAGQPNSPLHF; DNA: TGTGCCAGCAGCGCGGGACAGCCCAATTCACCCCTCCACTTT
V: TRBV2; J: TRBJ1-5; size: .; D: .; CDR3: CASSRDSNQPQHF; DNA: TGTGCCAGCAGTCGGGACAGCAATCAGCCCCAGCATTTT
V: TRBV2; J: TRBJ2-7; size: .; D: TRBD2; CDR3: CASTGTSWNEQYF; DNA: TGTGCCAGCACTGGGACTAGTTGGAACGAGCAGTACTTC
V: TRBV5-6; J: TRBJ2-7; size: .; D: TRBD1; CDR3: CASSTPGGEQYF; DNA: TGTGCCAGCAGCACCCCAGGGGGCGAGCAGTACTTC
V: TRBV6-5; J: TRBJ2-7; size: .; D: .; CDR3: CASSYSMAGSYEQYF; DNA: TGTGCCAGCAGTTACTCGATGGCAGGATCCTACGAGCAGTACTTC
V: TRBV5-1; J: TRBJ2-2; size: .; D: TRBD2; CDR3: CASSPRGGVAGELFF; DNA: TGCGCCAGCAGCCCCCGGGGGGGCGTCGCCGGGGAGCTGTTTTTT
V: TRBV30; J: TRBJ2-2; size: .; D: .; CDR3: CAWQGVSGVANTGELFF; DNA: TGTGCCTGGCAAGGAGTTAGCGGCGTCGCGAACACCGGGGAGCTGTTTTTT
V: TRBV9; J: TRBJ1-4; size: .; D: .; CDR3: CASSAFGQRNEKLFF; DNA: TGTGCCAGCAGCGCTTTCGGGCAGAGAAATGAAAAACTGTTTTTT
V: TRBV11-1; J: TRBJ2-3; size: .; D: .; CDR3: CASSLNRDTQYF; DNA: TGTGCCAGCAGCTTAAATCGAGATACGCAGTATTTT
V: TRBV7-2; J: TRBJ2-1; size: .; D: .; CDR3: CASSLGSASYNEQFF; DNA: TGTGCCAGCAGCTTAGGAAGCGCATCCTACAATGAGCAGTTCTTC
V: TRBV10-3; J: TRBJ2-7; size: .; D: TRBD2; CDR3: CAISAGGYEQYF; DNA: TGTGCCATCAGTGCCGGGGGGTACGAGCAGTACTTC
V: TRBV27; J: TRBJ2-3; size: .; D: .; CDR3: CASSLSQGADTQYF; DNA: TGTGCCAGCAGTTTAAGTCAGGGAGCGGATACGCAGTATTTT
V: TRBV18; J: TRBJ1-4; size: many; D: .; CDR3: CASGDGNEKLFF; DNA: TGTGCCTCAGGTGACGGAAATGAAAAACTGTTTTTT
V: TRBV6-5; J: TRBJ2-7; size: .; D: .; CDR3: CASSYTHDSSYEQYF; DNA: TGTGCCAGCAGTTACACGCACGATAGCTCCTACGAGCAGTACTTC
V: TRBV5-4; J: TRBJ1-3; size: few; D: .; CDR3: CASSLDRGRTGNTIYF; DNA: TGTGCCAGCAGCTTGGATCGGGGCCGGACGGGAAACACCATATATTTT
V: TRBV7-6; J: TRBJ2-5; size: .; D: TRBD2; CDR3: CASSLARSGGARETQYF; DNA: TGTGCCAGCAGCTTAGCGAGGAGCGGGGGGGCTCGAGAGACCCAGTACTTC
V: TRBV6-1; J: TRBJ1-4; size: once; D: TRBD1; CDR3: CASLRDRGLEKLFF; DNA: TGTGCCAGCTTACGGGACAGGGGGCTAGAAAAACTGTTTTTT
V: TRBV5-1; J: TRBJ2-7; size: .; D: TRBD2; CDR3: CASSSVAGGSYEQYF; DNA: TGCGCCAGCAGCTCGGTAGCGGGGGGTTCCTACGAGCAGTACTTC
V: TRBV5-4; J: TRBJ2-7; size: .; D: TRBD2; CDR3: CASSLGGLAEEQYF; DNA: TGTGCCAGCAGCTTGGGGGGACTAGCGGAAGAGCAGTACTTC